The 21 T cell receptor beta chains reported below all come from one sample, sequenced in a study of blood T cell repertoires in COVID-19. Profiling relied on immunoSEQ multiplex PCR, and the TCRdb table lists in-frame clones only, not all of them. The sample lists some 150,000 clones, about 91% occurring once. Sequencing used PBMCs or T cells enriched from blood (not recorded which). The receptors here all came from a young woman who had recovered from COVID-19.

This sequence joins TRBV11-2 and TRBJ2-2; 8 bases map to TRBD1. Trimming took 4 bases from V and 7 from J; bases not matched to a gene: 2. Germline CDR1 reads SGHAT; CDR2 reads FQNNGV. The length of the CDR3 is 13 residues. CDR3: CASSSQGVGELFF. Written as DNA, the CDR3 is TGTGCCAGCAGCTCACAGGGGGTCGGGGAGCTGTTTTTT.

This chain links TRBV10-2 with TRBJ1-2; 7 bases match TRBD1. The length of the CDR3 is 12 residues. Looked up from germline, CDR1 is WSHSY and CDR2 is SAAADI. V dropped 8 bases and J dropped 4; count of bases not matched to a gene: 4. CDR3 residues: CASGRDSYGYTF. In nucleotides, the CDR3 is TGCGCCAGCGGACGGGACAGCTATGGCTACACCTTC.

The gene calls are TRBV18 and TRBJ2-7; D perhaps matches TRBD2 (5 bases). Looked up from germline, CDR1 is KGHSH and CDR2 is LQKENI. V dropped 3 bases and J dropped 8 bases, with 14 bases sitting between them. The CDR3 has 13 amino acids. CDR3 sequence reads: CASSPPMREKQYF. CDR3 DNA: TGTGCCAGCTCACCTCCTATGAGGGAGAAGCAGTACTTC. Using reference TRBV18 and TRBJ2-7 for the parts outside the CDR3, the full variable domain is NAGVMQNPRHLVRRRGQEARLRCSPMKGHSHVYWYRQLPEEGLKFMVYLQKENIIDESGMPKERFSAEFPKEGPSILRIQQVVRGDSAAYFCASSPPMREKQYFGPGTRLTVT.

CDR3 loop: CASSFREDGYTF. CDR3 DNA sequence: TGTGCCAGCAGCTTCAGGGAGGATGGCTACACCTTC. J is TRBJ1-2 and V is TRBV7-9, with D perhaps TRBD1 (5 bases). The CDR3 loop spans 12 amino acids. The V end was cut by 3 bases, the J end by 6 bases, with 8 bases between. Germline values: CDR1 SEHNR, CDR2 FQNEAQ (reference sequence).

This clone has just one count. This rearrangement joins TRBV28 to TRBJ2-7, with D perhaps TRBD1 (8 bases). Trimming took 6 bases from V and 3 from J, leaving 27 bases between them. The CDR3 loop spans 18 amino acids. Germline CDR1 is MDHEN and CDR2 is SYDVKM. CDR3 sequence: CASRDGTGRLADYYEQYF. The CDR3 DNA sequence: TGTGCCAGCAGGGACGGGACAGGCCGGCTAGCGGATTACTACGAGCAGTACTTC.

Concerning this clone: One junction end disagrees with the germline gene, perhaps due to a read error. V gene TRBV28 combines with J gene TRBJ2-1; weak D call: TRBD1 (5 bases). This CDR3 has 11 residues. CDR1 MDHEN and CDR2 SYDVKM come from the germline V gene. CDR3 coding DNA: TGTGCCAGCAGTCAGAGCAGGGTATCGGTCTTC. Its translation: CASSQSRVSVF.

V and J are TRBV5-3 and TRBJ2-5, with D tentatively TRBD2 (6 bases). TRBV5-3 is classed as an ORF, of uncertain function. The CDR3 extends over 15 amino acids. Trimming removed 0 bases at V and 4 bases at J, with 13 bases between. CDR3 coding DNA: TGTGCCAGAAGCTTGGTCGGGACTCCGGTAGAGACCCAGTACTTC. Translation gives CARSLVGTPVETQYF.

The chain carries TRBV19 and TRBJ2-5, with 10 nucleotides matching TRBD1. There are 13 residues in the CDR3. The trim removed 3 bases at V and 9 bases at J, leaving 4 bases unmatched. CDR1 is LNHDA, CDR2 SQIVND, per germline (reference sequence). In nucleotides, the CDR3 is TGTGCCAGTAGTATCAGTGGGACAGGGGCCCAGTACTTC. It translates to CASSISGTGAQYF.

CDR3 region: CASNRGTSGRARNEQFF. DNA for the CDR3: TGCGCCAGCAACAGGGGTACTAGCGGGAGGGCCCGCAATGAGCAGTTCTTC. The chain links TRBV10-1 to TRBJ2-1, with TRBD2 identical over 13 bases. This CDR3 has 17 residues. Trimming removed 7 bases from V and 6 bases from J; junction bases left unmatched: 12. CDR1 and CDR2 from the germline V gene are WNHNN and SYGVQD (reference sequence).

This clone was counted a few times. The rearrangement joins TRBV7-2 to TRBJ2-2, with 9 bases identical to TRBD2. Trimming removed 4 bases from V and 6 bases from J; junction bases left unmatched: 6. In germline, CDR1 is SGHTA, CDR2 FQGNSA. The CDR3 is 15 amino acids. The CDR3 sequence is CASSWGSGRSGELFF. The CDR3 DNA follows: TGTGCCAGCAGCTGGGGTAGCGGGAGATCCGGGGAGCTGTTTTTT. The full variable domain, with the rest looked up from reference TRBV7-2 and TRBJ2-2, is GAGVSQSPSNKVTEKGKDVELRCDPISGHTALYWYRQSLGQGLEFLIYFQGNSAPDKSGLPSDRFSAERTGGSVSTLTIQRTQQEDSAVYLCASSWGSGRSGELFFGEGSRLTVL.

The CDR3: CASRTGVANQPQHF. The CDR3 DNA is TGTGCCAGCAGGACAGGAGTAGCAAATCAGCCCCAGCATTTT. The V and J genes are TRBV6-5 and TRBJ1-5, with D perhaps matching TRBD1 (6 bases). The V and J ends lost 6 bases and 4 bases respectively, with 13 bases between them. The length of the CDR3 is 14 residues. Per the germline V gene, CDR1 is MNHEY and CDR2 is SVGAGI.

This clone was found once. J is TRBJ2-3 and V is TRBV4-1; possible D gene TRBD2, 5 bases. This CDR3 spans 15 amino acids. V was trimmed by 2 bases and J by 2 bases, leaving 11 bases between them. Germline CDR1 reads MGHRA; CDR2 reads YSYEKL. CDR3 sequence (DNA): TGCGCCAGCAGCCAATCCCGAGACTACACAGATACGCAGTATTTT. Its protein product is CASSQSRDYTDTQYF.

J is TRBJ2-2 and V is TRBV5-6; no clear D. CDR1 and CDR2 from the germline V gene are SGHDT and YYEEEE. The CDR3 length is 16 residues. The V and J ends lost 1 base and 3 bases respectively, with 13 bases between them. The CDR3 is CASSLLQVEDTGELFF. CDR3 in DNA: TGTGCCAGCAGCTTGTTGCAAGTCGAGGACACCGGGGAGCTGTTTTTT.

The rearrangement joins TRBV18 to TRBJ1-2; 11 positions match TRBD1. This CDR3 contains 16 residues. Germline assignment: CDR1 KGHSH and CDR2 LQKENI. The V and J ends lost 2 bases and 0 bases, in that order; junction bases with no gene match: 2. The CDR3 reads CASSPGTGGTNYGYTF. CDR3 nucleotide sequence: TGTGCCAGCTCACCAGGGACAGGGGGTACTAACTATGGCTACACCTTC.

V and J are TRBV6-5 and TRBJ2-2, with 10 bases that match TRBD2. The CDR3 covers 15 residues. CDR1 is MNHEY and CDR2 is SVGAGI in the germline V gene. Trimming removed 7 bases from V and 7 bases from J; junction bases left unmatched: 9. CDR3 nucleotide sequence: TGTGCCAGCACAAGCGGGAGGGGGTTCGGCGGGGAGCTGTTTTTT. Its translation: CASTSGRGFGGELFF.

The chain recombines TRBV5-4 with TRBJ2-1, with D unresolved. The CDR3 is 13 residues long. Germline V lookup: CDR1 SGHNT, CDR2 YYREEE (reference sequence). V was cut by 4 bases and J by 5 bases, with 10 bases left in between. The CDR3 sequence: CASSRVEDNEQFF. The CDR3 DNA reads as TGTGCCAGCAGCCGCGTAGAGGACAATGAGCAGTTCTTC.

The chain carries TRBV6-5 and TRBJ1-5; no reliable D call. V shed 5 bases and J shed 6 bases, with 14 bases lying between them. Germline-derived CDR1 and CDR2 are MNHEY and SVGAGI. The CDR3 is 14 amino acids. CDR3 nucleotide sequence: TGTGCCAGCAGTCATAGCGGGGAAGGTCAGCCCCAGCATTTT. This codes for CASSHSGEGQPQHF.

V gene TRBV2 combines with J gene TRBJ2-2, with 9 positions matching TRBD1. Germline CDR1 is SNHLY and CDR2 is FYNNEI. This CDR3 region has 17 residues. V was clipped by 6 bases and J by 3 bases; unmatched bases: 11. CDR3 residues: CASRTVKQGAYTGELFF. The DNA for the CDR3 is TGTGCCAGCAGGACAGTAAAACAGGGGGCGTACACCGGGGAGCTGTTTTTT.

The rearrangement links TRBV29-1 to TRBJ2-7; D may be TRBD2 (6 bases). The germline CDR1 and CDR2 sequences are SQVTM and ANQGSEA. CDR3 length: 14 residues. With 3 bases removed from V and 4 bases from J, the gap between germline ends came to 16 bases. The CDR3 reads CSVEDQTSSYEQYF. The CDR3 DNA follows: TGCAGCGTTGAGGACCAAACTAGCAGTTACGAGCAGTACTTC.

The gene calls are TRBV19 and TRBJ2-1; TRBD2 might be the D (5 bases). Trimming shortened V by 7 bases and J by 6 bases, and 13 bases separated the two germline ends. The germline gives CDR1 LNHDA, CDR2 SQIVND (reference sequence). The length of the CDR3 is 13 residues. The CDR3 here is CASNPSAGNEQFF. In DNA, the CDR3 is TGTGCCAGTAATCCCTCTGCGGGCAATGAGCAGTTCTTC.

The chain has TRBV10-3 and TRBJ2-2; TRBD2 might be the D (6 bases). Per germline, CDR1 ENHRY and CDR2 SYGVKD. The CDR3 extends over 13 amino acids. The V end lost 8 bases, the J end lost 5 bases, and 12 bases lay between the germline ends. CDR3 bases: TGTGCCATCTCGCTAGCGCGAACCGGGGAGCTGTTTTTT. Translation gives CAISLARTGELFF.